These 20 T cell receptor beta chains originate from one sample sequenced in a study of T cells in Graves' hyperthyroidism and ophthalmopathy (dated by TCRdb to between 2018 and 2021). Libraries were constructed by multiplex PCR. Sequencer: Illumina HiSeq 2000. The TCR beta CDR3 regions were amplified from RNA transcripts. For the first round of RT-PCR on the TCR CDR3, the HTBI primer set was used together with the Qiagen OneStep RT-PCR kit. The public reads were quality trimmed at Q25 with fastp and then assembled into clones with MiXCR by TCRdb, keeping productive beta chains. Rows with one shared CDR3 protein collapse into an entry with the most common genes and DNA. Present in this sample are approximately 95,000 distinct CDR3 sequences, 35% to 45% of which were seen just once. The ten biggest clones cover approximately 10% of the sample. The sample consisted of peripheral blood or thyroid tissue (not recorded which). These receptors were taken from a woman aged 25 to 39 with Graves' hyperthyroidism.

The rearrangement links TRBV7-2 to TRBJ2-7, with 9 nucleotides matching TRBD2. CDR1 is SGHTA and CDR2 is FQGNSA in the germline V gene. This CDR3 region has 11 residues. Germline trimming cut 6 bases from V and 10 bases from J; bases unmatched to any gene: 4. The CDR3 DNA follows: TGTGCCAGCAGTAGCGGGAGAGGACAGTACTTC. This gives the protein CASSSGRGQYF.

The sample holds many counts of this clonotype. J is TRBJ2-7 and V is TRBV3-1; possible D gene TRBD1, 5 bases. Germline V lookup: CDR1 LGHDT, CDR2 YNNKEL (reference sequence). Trimming removed 1 base at V and 3 bases at J, with 10 bases between. This CDR3 is built from 14 residues. CDR3 amino acids: CASSQGHRYYEQYF. The CDR3 bases are TGTGCCAGCAGCCAAGGGCACAGGTACTACGAGCAGTACTTC.

The chain carries TRBV20-1 and TRBJ1-6; 7 nucleotides match TRBD1. The J segment lost 9 bases and the V segment lost 3 bases, leaving 8 bases of the junction unmatched. Germline V gene sequence: CDR1 DFQATT, CDR2 SNEGSKA (reference sequence). CDR3 size: 14 residues. The CDR3 nucleotides are TGCAGTGCTAGCCAATGGACAGGATTTTCACCCCTCCACTTT. Its translation: CSASQWTGFSPLHF.

This clonotype was counted at least ten times. The chain recombines TRBV28 with TRBJ1-1; D call uncertain. The CDR3 contains 13 residues. V shed 6 bases and J shed 1 base, with 9 bases lying between them. CDR1 is MDHEN and CDR2 is SYDVKM in the germline V gene. Here the CDR3 reads CASSYSGNTEAFF. CDR3 nucleotide sequence: TGTGCCAGCAGCTACTCCGGGAACACTGAAGCTTTCTTT.

This clonotype was seen ten or more times. The V gene is TRBV19, the J gene TRBJ1-5; the D gene is possibly TRBD1 (5 bases). The CDR3 is 16 residues long. The V end was cut by 6 bases, the J end by 5 bases, with 20 bases between. Per germline, CDR1 LNHDA and CDR2 SQIVND (reference sequence). The CDR3 here is CASRPDSLGTDQPQHF. In nucleotides, the CDR3 is TGTGCCAGTAGACCTGACAGCTTGGGCACCGATCAGCCCCAGCATTTT.

This clonotype was seen a few times. This chain joins TRBV30 and TRBJ2-3; 7 bases align to TRBD1. Germline values: CDR1 GTSNPN, CDR2 SVGIG (reference sequence). The CDR3 spans 13 residues. Trimming removed 4 bases from V and 6 bases from J; junction bases left unmatched: 7. CDR3 nucleotide sequence: TGTGCCTGGAAGGGGGCCAGACGGGATACGCAGTATTTT. Translation: CAWKGARRDTQYF. Using reference TRBV30 and TRBJ2-3 for the parts outside the CDR3, the full variable domain is SQTIHQWPATLVQPVGSPLSLECTVEGTSNPNLYWYRQAAGRGLQLLFYSVGIGQISSEVPQNLSASRPQDRQFILSSKKLLLSDSGFYLCAWKGARRDTQYFGPGTRLTVL.

With respect to this clonotype: An end of the junction differs from the germline gene, which may be a read error. J is TRBJ2-5 and V is TRBV24-1; 8 bases fit TRBD1. The CDR3 spans 16 residues. Germline CDR1 and CDR2: KGHDR and SFDVKD. The CDR3 DNA reads as TGTGCCGCCAGTGACTCCGGACAGGGTTGGCGAGAGACCCGGTACTTC. The encoded protein is CAASDSGQGWRETRYF.

The CDR3 spells CANEDSPRRDKTQYF. The CDR3 DNA sequence: TGTGCCAACGAGGACAGCCCACGAAGGGACAAGACCCAGTACTTC. The chain uses TRBV2 and TRBJ2-5; D may be TRBD1 (6 bases). CDR1 SNHLY and CDR2 FYNNEI come from the germline V gene. The CDR3 length is 15 residues. V lost 10 bases and J 6 bases, leaving 24 bases between the germline ends.

The genes are TRBV12-3 or TRBV12-4 and TRBJ2-3, with TRBD2 matching 13 bases. The trim removed 6 bases at V and 6 bases at J, leaving 21 bases unmatched. The CDR3 spans 20 residues. The CDR3 coding sequence is TGTGCCAGCAGCCCAAACCGCGGGAGGACTAGCGGGAGTGTTTCCGATACGCAGTATTTT. Its translation is CASSPNRGRTSGSVSDTQYF.

V usage is TRBV12-3 or TRBV12-4 and J usage is TRBJ2-3; D is possibly TRBD2 (5 bases). Trimming took off 6 bases at V and 2 bases at J, with 15 bases between the two ends. This CDR3 region has 15 residues. The chain's CDR3 is CASSPRGGLTDTQYF. The CDR3 nucleotides read TGTGCCAGCAGCCCTCGGGGTGGCCTCACAGATACGCAGTATTTT.

This clonotype appeared a single time. The gene calls are TRBV15 and TRBJ1-1; TRBD1 might be the D (6 bases). Germline V gene sequence: CDR1 LNHNV, CDR2 YYDKDF (reference sequence). There are 14 residues in the CDR3. Trimming removed 1 base at V and 4 bases at J, with 10 bases between. DNA for the CDR3: TGTGCCACCAGCAGAGGGGGACACCTCACTGAAGCTTTCTTT. The encoded protein is CATSRGGHLTEAFF.

About this clonotype itself: No conserved phenylalanine or tryptophan is present at the end of the CDR3, so a read error is the likely explanation. Because the CDR3's place on the DNA is in doubt, the DNA is left out and the CDR3 is given as listed by TCRdb. The chain carries TRBV9 and TRBJ2-2; TRBD1, the D gene given by the table, was not confirmed from the DNA. Germline CDR1 and CDR2: SGDLS and YYNGEE. The CDR3 contains 15 residues when both ends are counted. The CDR3 sequence: CASGRGGADTGELLS.

This clonotype came up many times. The chain links TRBV5-8 to TRBJ2-3, with D possibly TRBD2 on 5 matching bases. The CDR3 has 13 residues. V lost 4 bases and J lost 5, with 11 bases in between. CDR1 is SGHTS and CDR2 is YDEGEE in the germline V gene. CDR3 nucleotides: TGTGCCAGCAGCGACCTCCGGGGAGATACGCAGTATTTT. Protein: CASSDLRGDTQYF.

This clonotype has only a few counts. The CDR3 spells CASSPLRAGADTDTQYF. The CDR3 DNA reads as TGTGCCAGCAGCCCCCTCCGGGCGGGAGCTGACACAGATACGCAGTATTTT. The V and J genes are TRBV7-6 and TRBJ2-3; 7 bases agree with TRBD2. Germline assignment: CDR1 SGHVS and CDR2 FNYEAQ. With V trimmed by 5 bases and J by 2 bases, 13 bases remained unmatched. CDR3 length: 17 residues.

This rearrangement joins TRBV10-3 to TRBJ2-5; D is unclear. The CDR3 has 12 residues. V was trimmed by 4 bases and J by 5 bases, leaving 8 bases between them. Germline CDR1 ENHRY, CDR2 SYGVKD. The CDR3 region is CAISGNYETQYF. CDR3 DNA: TGTGCCATCAGTGGAAACTACGAGACCCAGTACTTC.

Only one count was recorded for this clonotype. This chain connects TRBV9 to TRBJ2-7; D call uncertain. V dropped 6 bases and J dropped 5 bases, with 18 bases sitting between them. The CDR3 is 14 residues long. Germline V lookup: CDR1 SGDLS, CDR2 YYNGEE. CDR3 bases: TGTGCCAGCACCCTAAAGACAAGGGTGAACGAGCAGTACTTC. The encoded protein is CASTLKTRVNEQYF.

This clonotype has a count of ten or more. Since a much larger clone is just one base distant, this may be a read error. The genes are TRBV2 and TRBJ2-7, with a tentative D call TRBD2 (6 bases). The CDR3 has 12 residues. The germline V gene has CDR1 SNHLY and CDR2 FYNNEI. The germline V and J ends were trimmed by 5 bases and 4 bases, with 9 bases remaining between them. CDR3 in amino acids: CASSRGSYEQYF. The CDR3 nucleotides are TGTGCCAGCAGTCGGGGGTCTTACGAGCAGTACTTC.

A single count supports this clonotype. The chain carries TRBV20-1 and TRBJ2-7; 12 bases line up with TRBD2. Germline V CDR1 and CDR2: DFQATT, SNEGSKA (reference sequence). J lost 4 bases, V lost 6 bases, and 10 bases had no gene match. There are 15 residues in the CDR3. CDR3 DNA sequence: TGCAGTGCAAGAAGGCTAGCGGGAGGGCCATACGAGCAGTACTTC. It yields the protein CSARRLAGGPYEQYF.

The table lists this clonotype with a count of one. The junction shows a germline mismatch at one end, possibly a read error. The J gene is TRBJ1-6, the V gene TRBV7-9; D gene ambiguous. Germline V CDR1 and CDR2: SEHNR, FQNEAQ (reference sequence). This CDR3 contains 16 residues. CDR3 amino acids: CASSPPETPFHSPPRF. The DNA for the CDR3 is TGTGCCAGCAGTCCACCCGAGACACCGTTTCATTCACCCCCCCGCTTT.

This clonotype was found many times. The rearrangement uses TRBV12-3 or TRBV12-4 and TRBJ1-2; D gene uncertain. Between the trimmed V and J ends, which lost 3 bases and 8 bases, there was a span of 13 bases. This CDR3 is 13 amino acids long. The CDR3 region has the DNA TGTGCCAGCAGTTTGAGTGGGCAGAGGGGCTACACCTTC. This codes for CASSLSGQRGYTF.